One sample yielded the 6 T cell receptor beta chains listed below, sequenced in a study of beta chain features in type 1 diabetes. The isolated RNA, all of it, was reverse transcribed, so expressed TCRB transcripts were what got sequenced. Sequencing was performed with immunoSEQ multiplex PCR; in TCRdb, only in-frame clones are kept and a portion is missing. The profile shows under 900,000 clones, roughly a sixth of them singletons. The specimen was naive CD4+ T cells from blood. The receptor set was obtained from a woman younger than 35 in good health.

The genes are TRBV6-5 and TRBJ1-1; TRBD1 might be the D (5 bases). CDR3 length equals 13 residues. The germline CDR1 and CDR2 sequences are MNHEY and SVGAGI. Trimming left V 4 bases short and J 4 bases short, with 10 bases between. Here the CDR3 reads CASSLGVGTEAFF. The CDR3 DNA follows: TGTGCCAGCAGTTTGGGGGTAGGCACTGAAGCTTTCTTT.

This chain uses TRBV7-8 with TRBJ1-5, with D maybe TRBD1 (5 bases). The CDR3 contains 17 residues. Trimming shortened V by 5 bases and J by 3 bases, and 20 bases separated the two germline ends. CDR1 is SGHVS and CDR2 is FQNEAQ in the germline V gene. CDR3 coding DNA: TGTGCCAGCAGCCCAGGGACCGGGGTACTGTTCAATCAGCCCCAGCATTTT. Residues: CASSPGTGVLFNQPQHF.

The chain combines TRBV5-1 with TRBJ1-3; 7 positions match TRBD1. With 3 bases clipped from V and 0 bases from J, the junction kept 3 bases outside the gene matches. CDR3 size: 15 residues. Germline CDR1 is SGHRS and CDR2 is YFSETQ. The CDR3: CASSSQGNSGNTIYF. The CDR3 nucleotides are TGCGCCAGCAGCTCACAGGGGAACTCTGGAAACACCATATATTTT.

This clone was picked up a small number of times. This chain joins TRBV28 and TRBJ2-5; 8 bases match TRBD1. CDR3 size: 14 residues. J lost 5 bases, V lost 4 bases, and 6 bases had no gene match. Germline V lookup: CDR1 MDHEN, CDR2 SYDVKM. The CDR3, as DNA: TGTGCCAGCAGTTCTGCAGGGGGCTGGGAGACCCAGTACTTC. Its translation: CASSSAGGWETQYF.

This clone has more than one count but fewer than ten. V gene TRBV5-1 combines with J gene TRBJ2-7, with 11 bases identical to TRBD2. The germline V gene encodes CDR1 SGHRS and CDR2 YFSETQ. The ends lost 5 bases at V and 3 bases at J; junction bases unmatched: 7. The CDR3 is made up of 15 amino acids. CDR3 amino acids: CASSRLAGGSYEQYF. The CDR3 DNA is TGCGCCAGCAGTCGCTTAGCGGGAGGGAGCTACGAGCAGTACTTC. The whole variable domain, filled in from reference TRBV5-1 and TRBJ2-7, reads KAGVTQTPRYLIKTRGQQVTLSCSPISGHRSVSWYQQTPGQGLQFLFEYFSETQRNKGNFPGRFSGRQFSNSRSEMNVSTLELGDSALYLCASSRLAGGSYEQYFGPGTRLTVT.

Remarks on this clone: Other DNA sequences in the sample encode the same CDR3. V usage is TRBV5-4 and J usage is TRBJ2-3; D remains unclear. CDR3 size: 13 residues. The V and J ends lost 4 bases and 4 bases respectively, with 10 bases between them. Germline CDR1 SGHNT, CDR2 YYREEE (reference sequence). CDR3 sequence reads: CASSLGPADTQYF. CDR3 DNA sequence: TGTGCCAGCAGCCTTGGTCCGGCAGATACGCAGTATTTT.